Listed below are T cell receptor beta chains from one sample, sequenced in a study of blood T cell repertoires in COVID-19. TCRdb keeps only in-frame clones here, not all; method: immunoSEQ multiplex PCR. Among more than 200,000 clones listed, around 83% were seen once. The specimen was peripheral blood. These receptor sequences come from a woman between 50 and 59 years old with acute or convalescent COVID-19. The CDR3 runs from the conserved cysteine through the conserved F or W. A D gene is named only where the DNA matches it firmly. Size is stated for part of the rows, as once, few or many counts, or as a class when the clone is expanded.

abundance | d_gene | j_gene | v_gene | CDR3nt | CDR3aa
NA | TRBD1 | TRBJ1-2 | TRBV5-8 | TGTGCCAGCCGCTTAAGAGGGGGCTATAGCTATGGCTACACCTTC | CASRLRGGYSYGYTF
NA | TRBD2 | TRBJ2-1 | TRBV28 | TGTGCCAGCAGTATCCTAGCGGGAGTCAGCAATGAGCAGTTCTTC | CASSILAGVSNEQFF
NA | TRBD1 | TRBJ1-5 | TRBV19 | TGTGCCAGTAGTACTCGACAGGGTTACAATCAGCCCCAGCATTTT | CASSTRQGYNQPQHF
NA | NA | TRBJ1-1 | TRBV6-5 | TGTGCCAGCAGTTCTTACACTGAAGCTTTCTTT | CASSSYTEAFF
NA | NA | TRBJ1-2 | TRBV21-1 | TGTGCCAGCACCCGTGGACAGCACACGTATGGCTACACCTTC | CASTRGQHTYGYTF
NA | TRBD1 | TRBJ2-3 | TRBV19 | TGTGCCAGTACATCGACAGGGAGTAAGGGCACAGATACGCAGTATTTT | CASTSTGSKGTDTQYF
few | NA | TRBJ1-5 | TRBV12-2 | TGTGCAAGTCCTTCCAATCAGCCCCAGCATTTT | CASPSNQPQHF
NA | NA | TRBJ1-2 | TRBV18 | TGTGCCAGCTCACCACGGGAGAACTATGGCTACACCTTC | CASSPRENYGYTF
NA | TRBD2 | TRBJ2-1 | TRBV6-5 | TGTGCCAGCAAGGAGGGACTAGCGGGCTACAATGAGCAGTTCTTC | CASKEGLAGYNEQFF
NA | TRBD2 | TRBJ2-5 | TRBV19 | TGTGCCAGTCAGGGACTAGCGGGAGGACAACTTAAAGAGACCCAGTACTTC | CASQGLAGGQLKETQYF
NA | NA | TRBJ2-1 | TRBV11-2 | TGTGCCAGCAGCGTTAACCAGAACAATGAGCAGTTCTTC | CASSVNQNNEQFF
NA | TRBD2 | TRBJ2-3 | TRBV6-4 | TGTGCCAGCAGTGTCCAAGGACTAGCGGGCCTCGATACGCAGTATTTT | CASSVQGLAGLDTQYF
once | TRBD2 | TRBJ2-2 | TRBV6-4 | TGTGCCAGCGGCCCGGGAGCGGGAGATAACACCGGGGAGCTGTTTTTT | CASGPGAGDNTGELFF
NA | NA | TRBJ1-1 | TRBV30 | TGTGCCTGGAGTGAGTACAGGAACACTGAAGCTTTCTTT | CAWSEYRNTEAFF
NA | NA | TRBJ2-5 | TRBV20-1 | TGCAGTGCTAGTCCCCCGACAGTGACCACTACAGAGACCCAGTACTTC | CSASPPTVTTTETQYF
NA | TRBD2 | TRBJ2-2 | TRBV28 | TGTGCCAGCAGTTTAACGAGACTAGCGGGAGTAAAAACCGGGGAGCTGTTTTTT | CASSLTRLAGVKTGELFF
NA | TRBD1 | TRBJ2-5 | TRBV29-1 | TGCAGCGTCCCGGGACAGGGTCAAGAGACCCAGTACTTC | CSVPGQGQETQYF
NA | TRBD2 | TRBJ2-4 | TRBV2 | TGTGCCAGCAGTGAAGCTGGACTAGCGGGAACAAACATTCAGTACTTC | CASSEAGLAGTNIQYF
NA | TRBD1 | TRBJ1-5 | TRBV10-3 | TGTGCCATCAGTCAGACAGGGGGCAATCAGCCCCAGCATTTT | CAISQTGGNQPQHF
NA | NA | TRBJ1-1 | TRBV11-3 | TGTGCCAGCAGCAAGGGAGGGTACACTGAAGCTTTCTTT | CASSKGGYTEAFF
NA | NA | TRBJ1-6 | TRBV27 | TGTGCCAGCAGTGCCTGGGCTACAGGGCGTTCACCCCTCCACTTT | CASSAWATGRSPLHF
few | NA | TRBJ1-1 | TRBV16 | TGTGCCAGCAGCCGCCAACAAGCGGAAGCTTTCTTT | CASSRQQAEAFF
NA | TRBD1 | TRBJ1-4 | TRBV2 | TGTGCCAGCAGTGACAGGGACAGTTATAATGAAAAACTGTTTTTT | CASSDRDSYNEKLFF
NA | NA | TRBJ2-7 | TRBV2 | TGTGCCAGCAGTGAGGGAGCGAACCTCTCCTACGAGCAGTACTTC | CASSEGANLSYEQYF
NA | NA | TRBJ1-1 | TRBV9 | TGTGCCAGCAGCGTAGAGGAAGGGGCCTTGGCTTTCTTT | CASSVEEGALAFF
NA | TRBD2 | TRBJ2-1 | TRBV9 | TGTGCCAGTAGCGTTTCTAGCGGACTAAGCTCCTACAATGAGCAGTTCTTC | CASSVSSGLSSYNEQFF
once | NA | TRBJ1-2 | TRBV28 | TGTGCCAGCAGTTCCAGAGGGGAGGGAAGGGGCTATGGCTACACCTTC | CASSSRGEGRGYGYTF
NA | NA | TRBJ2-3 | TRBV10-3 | TGTGCCATCAGTGAGTCGTTTCAAGGGGCAGATACGCAGTATTTT | CAISESFQGADTQYF
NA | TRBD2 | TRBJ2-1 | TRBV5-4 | TGTGCCAGCAGCCCCCGACTAGCGGGCGACAATGAGCAGTTCTTC | CASSPRLAGDNEQFF
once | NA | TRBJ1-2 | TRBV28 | TGTGCCAGCAGTTACGGGGGAGCGGGTAACTATGGCTACACCTTC | CASSYGGAGNYGYTF
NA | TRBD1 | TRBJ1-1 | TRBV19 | TGTGCCAGTAGGACAGACAGGGCCTCTGAAGCTTTCTTT | CASRTDRASEAFF
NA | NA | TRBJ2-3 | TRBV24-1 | TGTGCCACCAGTCGCGGCAGCACAGATACGCAGTATTTT | CATSRGSTDTQYF
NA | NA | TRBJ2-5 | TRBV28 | TGTGCCAGCAGTTTCCCATCGGGTCTCTCCGCTTTGGGGACCCAGTACTTC | CASSFPSGLSALGTQYF
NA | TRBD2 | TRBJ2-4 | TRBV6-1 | TGTGCCAGCAGTGAGACTAGCGGGCTTCCCACGGGGGACATTCAGTACTTC | CASSETSGLPTGDIQYF
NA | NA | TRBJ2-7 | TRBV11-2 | TGTGCCAGCAGCTTAGCTTGGGTGGCGCGGAGCTCCTACGAGCAGTACTTC | CASSLAWVARSSYEQYF
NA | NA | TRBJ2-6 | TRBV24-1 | TGTGCCACCAGTGACGCCGGGGGGACATCTGGGGCCAACGTCCTGACTTTC | CATSDAGGTSGANVLTF
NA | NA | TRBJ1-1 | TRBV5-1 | TGCGCCAGCAGCTTCGGCGGGACTGAAGCTTTCTTT | CASSFGGTEAFF
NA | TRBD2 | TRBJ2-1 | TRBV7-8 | TGTGCCAGCAGCTTAGGGGCGGGAGTACAGTTCTTC | CASSLGAGVQFF
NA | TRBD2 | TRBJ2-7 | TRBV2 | TGTGCCGGGCGCGCGGGAGGGGCCTACGAGCAGTACTTC | CAGRAGGAYEQYF
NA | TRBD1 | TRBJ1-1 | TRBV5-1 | TGCGCCAGCAGCTGGGCAGGGGGGCGGCAGACTGAAGCTTTCTTT | CASSWAGGRQTEAFF
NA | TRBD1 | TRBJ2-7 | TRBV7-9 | TGTGCCAGCAGCCCCCGGGACAGGGCAAATATCCCCTACGAGCAGTACTTC | CASSPRDRANIPYEQYF
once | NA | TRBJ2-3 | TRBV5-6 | TGTGCCAGCAGCCCCAAGGGGGTGGATACGCAGTATTTT | CASSPKGVDTQYF
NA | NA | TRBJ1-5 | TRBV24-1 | TGTGCCACCAGTGATTTGCTAGGCGGGGGCTGGGACGGTCAGCCCCAGCATTTT | CATSDLLGGGWDGQPQHF
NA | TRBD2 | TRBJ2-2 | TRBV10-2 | TGCGCCAGCAGTCGCGGGAGGGCCGAAACCGGGGAGCTGTTTTTT | CASSRGRAETGELFF
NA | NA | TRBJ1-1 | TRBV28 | TGTGCCAGCAGTTTATGGTCTAAGGGAGACATACCGAACACTGAAGCTTTCTTT | CASSLWSKGDIPNTEAFF
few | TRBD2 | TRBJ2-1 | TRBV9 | TGTGCCAGCAGCGTAGGGACTAGCGGATCGAGCTCCTACAATGAGCAGTTCTTC | CASSVGTSGSSSYNEQFF
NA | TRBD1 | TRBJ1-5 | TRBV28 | TGTGCCAGCAGTTTTTTAACCCCCAGACAGGGGTTCAATCAGCCCCAGCATTTT | CASSFLTPRQGFNQPQHF
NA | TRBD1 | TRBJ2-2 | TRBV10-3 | TGTGCCATCAGTGCCGACAGGGGCCCCACCGGGGAGCTGTTTTTT | CAISADRGPTGELFF
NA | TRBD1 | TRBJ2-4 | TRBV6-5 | TGTGCCAGCAGACAGGGGGCGCAAAACATTCAGTACTTC | CASRQGAQNIQYF
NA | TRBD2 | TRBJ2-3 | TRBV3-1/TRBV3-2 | TGTGCCAGCAGCCAACTAGCGGGAGGTTTAGATACGCAGTATTTT | CASSQLAGGLDTQYF
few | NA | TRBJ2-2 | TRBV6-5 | TGTGCCAGCAGTTTACAAATCCAGGACTTGTTCGGGGAGCTGTTTTTT | CASSLQIQDLFGELFF
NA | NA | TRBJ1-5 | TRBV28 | TGTGCCAGCACGGACACCCAAAATCAGCCCCAGCATTTT | CASTDTQNQPQHF